The present TCR beta chain was sequenced within a study of blood T cell repertoires in COVID-19. As for the study in general: The United States, Italy and Spain provided the acute and convalescent COVID-19 samples. T cells, B-cell-depleted T cells, or PBMCs supplied cDNA or gDNA.

Authors' analysis steps: Researchers report that nucleated cell counts were estimated from reference gene primer amplification. Libraries were prepared by immunoSEQ multiplex PCR; TCRdb keeps only in-frame clonotypes and omits some of them. The D gene and trimming were derived from the DNA, and the V and J assignments and clone size from that table. Of about 200,000 clones in the sample, almost 90% were seen once. From germline, CDR1 is SQVTM and CDR2 ANQGSEA. V lost 8 bases and J 6 bases, leaving 21 bases between the germline ends. CDR3 size: 14 residues. The V and J genes are TRBV29-1 and TRBJ2-3; possible D gene TRBD1, 6 bases. The specimen sequenced was peripheral blood. The receptor was derived from a man younger than 35 with active or convalescent COVID-19. The CDR3 DNA reads TGCAGCCACGAAGAGGGGGAGAGGTTGGATACGCAGTATTTT. Its translation: CSHEEGERLDTQYF.